The clone carrying this T cell receptor (beta chain) has only a few counts. Its antigen is not identified. These data originate in a study of beta chain features in type 1 diabetes. The sequenced template was cDNA made from the entire isolated RNA. Profiled with immunoSEQ multiplex PCR; TCRdb holds only in-frame clones, not every one. There are roughly 450,000 clones in the sample; about an eighth occur only once, and approximately 0.05% lies in the top ten. This CDR3 is built from 16 residues. The germline V gene encodes CDR1 MGHRA and CDR2 YSYEKL. The V and J ends lost 1 base and 4 bases, in that order; junction bases with no gene match: 6. Study-wide results and caveats: Cells carrying high TCR expression could end up over-represented when cDNA is sequenced.

J is TRBJ2-4 and V is TRBV4-1, with 8 bases fitting TRBD1. This TCR came from a young woman in good health. The sample comprised naive CD4+ T cells from blood. CDR3 sequence (DNA): TGCGCCAGCAGCCAAGGGCAGACAGGGGTTAAAAACATTCAGTACTTC. It specifies CASSQGQTGVKNIQYF.